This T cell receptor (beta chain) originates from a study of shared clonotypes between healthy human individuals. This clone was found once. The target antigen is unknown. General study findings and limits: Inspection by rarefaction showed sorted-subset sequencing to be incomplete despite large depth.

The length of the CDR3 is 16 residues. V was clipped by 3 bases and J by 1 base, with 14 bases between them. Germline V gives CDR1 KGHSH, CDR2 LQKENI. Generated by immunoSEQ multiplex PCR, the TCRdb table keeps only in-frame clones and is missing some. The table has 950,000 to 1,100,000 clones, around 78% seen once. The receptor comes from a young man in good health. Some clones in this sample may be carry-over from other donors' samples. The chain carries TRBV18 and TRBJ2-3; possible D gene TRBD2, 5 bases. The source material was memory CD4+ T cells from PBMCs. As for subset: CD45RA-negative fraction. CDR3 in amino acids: CASSPVGAGGTDTQYF. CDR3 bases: TGTGCCAGCTCACCTGTAGGTGCGGGCGGCACAGATACGCAGTATTTT. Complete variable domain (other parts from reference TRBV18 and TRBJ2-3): NAGVMQNPRHLVRRRGQEARLRCSPMKGHSHVYWYRQLPEEGLKFMVYLQKENIIDESGMPKERFSAEFPKEGPSILRIQQVVRGDSAAYFCASSPVGAGGTDTQYFGPGTRLTVL.